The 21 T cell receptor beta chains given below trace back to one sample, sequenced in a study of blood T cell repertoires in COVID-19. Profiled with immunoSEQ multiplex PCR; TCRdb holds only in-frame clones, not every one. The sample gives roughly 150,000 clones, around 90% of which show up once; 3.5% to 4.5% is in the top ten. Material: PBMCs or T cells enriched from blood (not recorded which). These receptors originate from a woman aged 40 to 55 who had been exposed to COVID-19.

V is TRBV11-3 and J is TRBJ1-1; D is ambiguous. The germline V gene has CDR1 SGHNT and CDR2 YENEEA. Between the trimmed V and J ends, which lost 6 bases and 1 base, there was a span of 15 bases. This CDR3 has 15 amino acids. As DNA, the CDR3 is TGTGCCAGCAGTTCTCGGGGAGGACCGAACACTGAAGCTTTCTTT. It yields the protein CASSSRGGPNTEAFF.

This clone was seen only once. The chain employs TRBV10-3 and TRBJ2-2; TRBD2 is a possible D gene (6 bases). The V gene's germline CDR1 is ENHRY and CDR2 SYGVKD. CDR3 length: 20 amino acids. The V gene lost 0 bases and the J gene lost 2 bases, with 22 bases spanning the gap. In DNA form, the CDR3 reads TGTGCCATCAGTGAGTCGAAAGCTATCGGAGGGGAGCAAAACACCGGGGAGCTGTTTTTT. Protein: CAISESKAIGGEQNTGELFF.

The CDR3 nucleotides are TGTGCCAGCAGTGGGACAGGGGACCCTCCAGGGAGCGGCTACACCTTC. This codes for CASSGTGDPPGSGYTF. The chain employs TRBV28 and TRBJ1-2; the match to TRBD1 covers 10 bases. The CDR3 is 16 residues long. V lost 5 bases to trimming and J lost 8 bases; unmatched junction nucleotides: 14. Germline CDR1 is MDHEN and CDR2 is SYDVKM.

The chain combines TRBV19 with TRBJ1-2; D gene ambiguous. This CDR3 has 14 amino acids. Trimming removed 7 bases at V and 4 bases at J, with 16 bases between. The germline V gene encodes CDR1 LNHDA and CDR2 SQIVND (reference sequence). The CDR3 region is CASTAEWGAYGYTF. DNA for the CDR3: TGTGCCAGTACCGCCGAGTGGGGAGCCTATGGCTACACCTTC.

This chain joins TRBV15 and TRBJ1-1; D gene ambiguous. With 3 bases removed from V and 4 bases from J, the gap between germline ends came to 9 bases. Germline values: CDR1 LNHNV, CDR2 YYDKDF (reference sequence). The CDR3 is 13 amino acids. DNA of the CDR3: TGTGCCACCAGCAGCGACATCCCCACTGAAGCTTTCTTT. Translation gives CATSSDIPTEAFF.

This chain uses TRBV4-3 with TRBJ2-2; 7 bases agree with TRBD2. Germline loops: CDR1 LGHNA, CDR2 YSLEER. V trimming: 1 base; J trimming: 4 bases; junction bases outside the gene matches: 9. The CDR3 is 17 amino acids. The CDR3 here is CASSQASAGAFTGELFF. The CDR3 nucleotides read TGCGCCAGCAGCCAAGCCTCGGCGGGAGCGTTCACCGGGGAGCTGTTTTTT.

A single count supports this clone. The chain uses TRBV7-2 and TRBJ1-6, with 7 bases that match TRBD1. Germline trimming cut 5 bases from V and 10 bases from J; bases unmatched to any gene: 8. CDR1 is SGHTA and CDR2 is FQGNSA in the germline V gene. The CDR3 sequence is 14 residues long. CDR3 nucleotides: TGTGCCAGCAGCCTCCTGGGACAGCGATCACCCCTCCACTTT. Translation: CASSLLGQRSPLHF.

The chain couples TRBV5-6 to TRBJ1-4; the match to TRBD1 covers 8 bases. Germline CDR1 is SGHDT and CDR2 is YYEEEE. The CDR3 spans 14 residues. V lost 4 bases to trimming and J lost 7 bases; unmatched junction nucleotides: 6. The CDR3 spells CASSGRGQVEKLFF. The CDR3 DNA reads TGTGCCAGCAGCGGCAGGGGGCAGGTTGAAAAACTGTTTTTT.

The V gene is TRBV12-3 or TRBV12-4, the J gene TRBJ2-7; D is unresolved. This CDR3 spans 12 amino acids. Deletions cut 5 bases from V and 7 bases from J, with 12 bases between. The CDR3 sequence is CASSPEEKEQYF. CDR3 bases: TGTGCCAGCAGTCCCGAGGAGAAGGAGCAGTACTTC.

The CDR3 DNA reads as TGTGCCAGCAGCTTAGGGGGTAGCGGGAAAACCGGGGAGCTGTTTTTT. This encodes CASSLGGSGKTGELFF. This chain joins TRBV7-9 and TRBJ2-2; 8 nucleotides agree with TRBD2. CDR1 is SEHNR and CDR2 is FQNEAQ in the germline V gene (reference sequence). The CDR3 runs 16 residues. V shed 1 base and J 5 bases; nucleotides not matched to a gene: 6.

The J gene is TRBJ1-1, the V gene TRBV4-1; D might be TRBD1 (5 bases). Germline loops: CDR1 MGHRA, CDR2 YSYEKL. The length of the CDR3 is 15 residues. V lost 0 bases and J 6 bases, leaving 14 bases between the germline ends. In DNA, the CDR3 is TGCGCCAGCAGCCAAGACCGCGGGGGGGTCTCTGAAGCTTTCTTT. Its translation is CASSQDRGGVSEAFF.

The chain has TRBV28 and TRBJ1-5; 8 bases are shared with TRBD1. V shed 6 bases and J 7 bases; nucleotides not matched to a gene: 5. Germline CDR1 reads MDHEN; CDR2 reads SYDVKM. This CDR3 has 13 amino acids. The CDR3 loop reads CASRQGAQQPQHF. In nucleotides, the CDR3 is TGTGCCAGCAGGCAGGGGGCGCAGCAGCCCCAGCATTTT. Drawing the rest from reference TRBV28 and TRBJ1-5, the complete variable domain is DVKVTQSSRYLVKRTGEKVFLECVQDMDHENMFWYRQDPGLGLRLIYFSYDVKMKEKGDIPEGYSVSREKKERFSLILESASTNQTSMYLCASRQGAQQPQHFGDGTRLSIL.

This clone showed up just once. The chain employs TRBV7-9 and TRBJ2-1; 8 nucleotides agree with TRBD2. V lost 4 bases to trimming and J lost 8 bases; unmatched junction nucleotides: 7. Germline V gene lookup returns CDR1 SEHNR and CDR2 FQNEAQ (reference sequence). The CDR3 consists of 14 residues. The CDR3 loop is CASSSFSGEDEQFF. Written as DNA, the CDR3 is TGTGCCAGCAGCTCTTTTAGCGGGGAGGATGAGCAGTTCTTC.

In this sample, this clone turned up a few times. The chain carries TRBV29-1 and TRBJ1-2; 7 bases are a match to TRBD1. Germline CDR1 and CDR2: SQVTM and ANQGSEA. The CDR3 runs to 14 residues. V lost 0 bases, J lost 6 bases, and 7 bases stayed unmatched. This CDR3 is CSVEDGQGGNGYTF. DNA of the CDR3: TGCAGCGTTGAAGACGGTCAGGGGGGAAATGGCTACACCTTC.

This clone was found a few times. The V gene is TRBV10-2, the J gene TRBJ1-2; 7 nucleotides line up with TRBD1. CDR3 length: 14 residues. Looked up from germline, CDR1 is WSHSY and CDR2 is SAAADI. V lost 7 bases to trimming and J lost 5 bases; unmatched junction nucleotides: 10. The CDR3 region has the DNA TGCGCCAGCACTAGCCAGACAGGGCGGTATGGCTACACCTTC. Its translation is CASTSQTGRYGYTF.

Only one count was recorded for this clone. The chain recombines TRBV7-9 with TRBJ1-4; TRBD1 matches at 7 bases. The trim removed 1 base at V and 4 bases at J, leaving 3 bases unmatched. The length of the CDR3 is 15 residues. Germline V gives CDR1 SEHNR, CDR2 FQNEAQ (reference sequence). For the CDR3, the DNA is TGTGCCAGCAGCTTAGGCAGGGGGGATAATGAAAAACTGTTTTTT. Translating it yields CASSLGRGDNEKLFF.

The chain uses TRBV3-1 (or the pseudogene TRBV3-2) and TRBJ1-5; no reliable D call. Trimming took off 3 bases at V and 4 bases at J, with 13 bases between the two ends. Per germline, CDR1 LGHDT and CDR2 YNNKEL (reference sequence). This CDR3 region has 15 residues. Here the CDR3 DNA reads TGTGCCAGCAGCCAGGAAAGGACTCCAAATCAGCCCCAGCATTTT. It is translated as CASSQERTPNQPQHF.

In DNA form, the CDR3 reads TGTGCCAGCAGTTACGTACTAGCATTTCAGGCCGGGGAGCTGTTTTTT. Amino acids: CASSYVLAFQAGELFF. The V gene is TRBV6-2 or TRBV6-3, the J gene TRBJ2-2; perhaps TRBD2 as D (6 bases). Per germline, CDR1 MNHEY and CDR2 SVGEGT. The V gene lost 2 bases and the J gene lost 6 bases, with 16 bases spanning the gap. The CDR3 runs to 16 residues.

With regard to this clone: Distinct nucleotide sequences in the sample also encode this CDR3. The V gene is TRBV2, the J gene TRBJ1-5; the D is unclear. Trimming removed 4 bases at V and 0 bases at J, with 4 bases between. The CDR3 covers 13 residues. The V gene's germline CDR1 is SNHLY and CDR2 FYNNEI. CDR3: CASSVSSNQPQHF. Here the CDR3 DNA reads TGTGCCAGCAGTGTTAGTAGCAATCAGCCCCAGCATTTT.

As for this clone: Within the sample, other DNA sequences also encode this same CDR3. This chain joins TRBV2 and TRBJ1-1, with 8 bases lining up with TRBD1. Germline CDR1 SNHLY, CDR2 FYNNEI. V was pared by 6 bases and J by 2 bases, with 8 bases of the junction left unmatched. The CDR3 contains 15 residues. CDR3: CASRPGTGSNTEAFF. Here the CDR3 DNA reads TGTGCCAGCAGGCCCGGGACAGGTTCAAACACTGAAGCTTTCTTT.

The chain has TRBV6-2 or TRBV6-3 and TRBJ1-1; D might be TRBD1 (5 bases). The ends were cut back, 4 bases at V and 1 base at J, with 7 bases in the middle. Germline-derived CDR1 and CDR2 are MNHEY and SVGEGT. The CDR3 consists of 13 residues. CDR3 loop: CASSLTGNTEAFF. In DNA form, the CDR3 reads TGTGCCAGCAGTTTAACAGGGAACACTGAAGCTTTCTTT.